This T cell receptor (beta chain) was sequenced for a study of vaccination effects on CD4 cells after COVID-19. The wider study: Participants received two doses of either the BNT162b2 or mRNA-1273 vaccine. Overall study results and limits: Few convalescent patients, and no early post-infection timepoints, were available to the study.

ViraFEST used viral peptide pools to expand antigen-specific CD4+ T cells before sequencing. An approximately ten-day culture period preceded the isolation of CD4+ T cells. The study found no prior SARS-CoV-2 infection in the vaccine recipients, who tested negative for nucleocapsid antibodies. PBMC cultures contained 2 million or so cells per well, about 11 IU/ml IL-2 and around 9.9 ug/ml peptides. The assay was immunoSEQ multiplex PCR, and TCRdb's table has in-frame clones only and misses some. The repertoire holds 20,000 or so clones, with 65% to 80% as singletons. Turning to this clone: Antigen unknown.

Germline V CDR1 and CDR2: SGHRS, YFSETQ. The CDR3 is 13 amino acids. The V segment lost 6 bases and the J segment 7 bases; nucleotides outside the gene matches: 5. Specimen: CD4+ T cells from PBMCs cultured with HCoV-NL63 spike peptides, collected before COVID-19 vaccination. The TCR sequence derives from a human donor who received a COVID-19 vaccine. This chain uses TRBV5-1 with TRBJ2-1, with TRBD2 matching 9 bases. The CDR3 region has the DNA TGCGCCAGCACGGCGGGGGGGCAGAATGAGCAGTTCTTC. This gives the protein CASTAGGQNEQFF.